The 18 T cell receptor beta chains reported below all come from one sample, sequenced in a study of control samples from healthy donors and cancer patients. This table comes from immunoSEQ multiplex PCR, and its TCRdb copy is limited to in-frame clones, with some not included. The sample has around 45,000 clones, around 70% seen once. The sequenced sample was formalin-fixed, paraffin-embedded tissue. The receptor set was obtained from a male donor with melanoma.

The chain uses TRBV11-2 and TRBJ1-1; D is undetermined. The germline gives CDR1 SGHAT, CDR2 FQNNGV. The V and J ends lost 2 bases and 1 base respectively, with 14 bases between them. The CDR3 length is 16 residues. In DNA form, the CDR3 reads TGTGCCAGCAGCTTATATCCCCCCTGGGCGAACACTGAAGCTTTCTTT. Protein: CASSLYPPWANTEAFF.

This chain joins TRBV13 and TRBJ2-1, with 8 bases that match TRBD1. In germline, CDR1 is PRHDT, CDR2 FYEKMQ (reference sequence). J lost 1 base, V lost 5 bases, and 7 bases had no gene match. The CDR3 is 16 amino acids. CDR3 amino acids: CASSPTGAVSYNEQFF. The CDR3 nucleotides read TGTGCCAGCAGCCCGACAGGGGCCGTTTCCTACAATGAGCAGTTCTTC.

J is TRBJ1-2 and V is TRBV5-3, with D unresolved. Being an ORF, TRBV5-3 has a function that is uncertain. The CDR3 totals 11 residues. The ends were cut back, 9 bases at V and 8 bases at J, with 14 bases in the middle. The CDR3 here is CANRPCWGYTF. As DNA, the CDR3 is TGTGCCAATAGGCCTTGTTGGGGCTACACCTTC.

Here the CDR3 DNA reads TGTGCCAGCAGCTTAGGGGCTAGCGGGAGGACAGATACGCAGTATTTT. This gives the protein CASSLGASGRTDTQYF. This chain links TRBV7-3 with TRBJ2-3; 11 bases map to TRBD2. Germline CDR1 is SGHTA and CDR2 is FQGTGA. V dropped 2 bases and J dropped 3; count of bases not matched to a gene: 4. This CDR3 spans 16 amino acids.

The CDR3 sequence is CASSNLPGRDRGRNEQFF. As DNA, the CDR3 is TGCGCCAGCAGTAACTTGCCGGGCCGGGACAGGGGGCGAAATGAGCAGTTCTTC. The chain links TRBV10-1 to TRBJ2-1; the match to TRBD1 covers 12 bases. This CDR3 is 18 amino acids long. The V segment lost 5 bases and the J segment 7 bases; nucleotides outside the gene matches: 15. Germline CDR1 is WNHNN and CDR2 is SYGVQD (reference sequence).

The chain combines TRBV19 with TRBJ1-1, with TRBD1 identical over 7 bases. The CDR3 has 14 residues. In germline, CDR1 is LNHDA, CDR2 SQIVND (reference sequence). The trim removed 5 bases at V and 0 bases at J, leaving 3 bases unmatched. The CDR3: CASSQGGMNTEAFF. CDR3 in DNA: TGTGCCAGTAGTCAAGGGGGCATGAACACTGAAGCTTTCTTT.

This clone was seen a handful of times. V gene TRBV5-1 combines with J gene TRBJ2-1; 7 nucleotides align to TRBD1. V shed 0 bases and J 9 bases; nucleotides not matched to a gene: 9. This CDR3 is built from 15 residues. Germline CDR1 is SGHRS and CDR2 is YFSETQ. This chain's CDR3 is CASSLGSGTVSEQFF. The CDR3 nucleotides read TGCGCCAGCAGCTTGGGGTCCGGGACAGTCAGTGAGCAGTTCTTC.

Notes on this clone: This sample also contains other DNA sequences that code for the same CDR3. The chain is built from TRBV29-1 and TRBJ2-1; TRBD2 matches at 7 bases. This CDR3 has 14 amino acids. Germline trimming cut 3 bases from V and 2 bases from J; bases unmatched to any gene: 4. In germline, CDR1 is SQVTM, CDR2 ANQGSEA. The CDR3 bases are TGCAGCGTTGAGGAGCGGGGTACCTACAATGAGCAGTTCTTC. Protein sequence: CSVEERGTYNEQFF.

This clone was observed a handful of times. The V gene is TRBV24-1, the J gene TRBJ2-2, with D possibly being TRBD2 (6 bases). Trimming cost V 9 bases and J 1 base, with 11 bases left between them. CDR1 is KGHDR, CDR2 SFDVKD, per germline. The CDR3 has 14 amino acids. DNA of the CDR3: TGTGCCACCTCCCTCGGGGGGAACACCGGGGAGCTGTTTTTT. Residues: CATSLGGNTGELFF.

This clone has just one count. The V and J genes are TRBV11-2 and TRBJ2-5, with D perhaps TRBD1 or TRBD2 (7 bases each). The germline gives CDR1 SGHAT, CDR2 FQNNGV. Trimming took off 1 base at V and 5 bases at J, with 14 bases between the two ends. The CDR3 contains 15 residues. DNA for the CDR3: TGTGCCAGCAGCTTAGTGGGAGGGGGCGCGGAGACCCAGTACTTC. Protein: CASSLVGGGAETQYF.

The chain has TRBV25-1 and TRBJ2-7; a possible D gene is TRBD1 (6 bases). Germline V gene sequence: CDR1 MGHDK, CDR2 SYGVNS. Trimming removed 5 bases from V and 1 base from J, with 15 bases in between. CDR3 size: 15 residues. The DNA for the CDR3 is TGTGCCAGCAGTTCTGCGCAGGGGTTATCCTACGAGCAGTACTTC. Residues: CASSSAQGLSYEQYF.

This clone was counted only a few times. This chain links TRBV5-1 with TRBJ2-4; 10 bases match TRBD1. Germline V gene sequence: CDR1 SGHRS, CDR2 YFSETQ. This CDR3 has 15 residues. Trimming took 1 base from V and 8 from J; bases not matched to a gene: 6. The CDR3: CASSLMGTGADIQYF. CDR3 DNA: TGCGCCAGCAGCTTGATGGGGACAGGGGCGGACATTCAGTACTTC.

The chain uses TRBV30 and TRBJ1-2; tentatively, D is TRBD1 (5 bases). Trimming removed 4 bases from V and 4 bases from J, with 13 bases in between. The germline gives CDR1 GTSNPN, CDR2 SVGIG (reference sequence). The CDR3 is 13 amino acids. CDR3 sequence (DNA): TGTGCCTGGAATGTGGGGCGCGGCTATGGCTACACCTTC. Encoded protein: CAWNVGRGYGYTF.

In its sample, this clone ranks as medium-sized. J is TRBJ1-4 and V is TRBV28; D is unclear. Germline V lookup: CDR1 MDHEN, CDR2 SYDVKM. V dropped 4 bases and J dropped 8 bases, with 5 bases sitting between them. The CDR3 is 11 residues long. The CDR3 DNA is TGTGCCAGCAGTTACGCAGAAAAACTGTTTTTT. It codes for CASSYAEKLFF.

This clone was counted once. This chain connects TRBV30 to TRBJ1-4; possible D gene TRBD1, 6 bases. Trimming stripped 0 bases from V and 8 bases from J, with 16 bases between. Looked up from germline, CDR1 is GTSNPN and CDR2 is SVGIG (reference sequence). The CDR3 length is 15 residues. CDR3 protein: CAWSVTGRGHEKLFF. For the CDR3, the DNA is TGTGCCTGGAGTGTAACCGGCCGGGGGCACGAAAAACTGTTTTTT.

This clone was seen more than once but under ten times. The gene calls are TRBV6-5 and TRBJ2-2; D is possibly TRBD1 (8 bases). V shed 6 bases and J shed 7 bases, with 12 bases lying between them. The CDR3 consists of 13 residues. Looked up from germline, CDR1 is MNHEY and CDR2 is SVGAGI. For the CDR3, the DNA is TGTGCCAGCAGACAGGGGGGGGTCGGGGAGCTGTTTTTT. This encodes CASRQGGVGELFF.

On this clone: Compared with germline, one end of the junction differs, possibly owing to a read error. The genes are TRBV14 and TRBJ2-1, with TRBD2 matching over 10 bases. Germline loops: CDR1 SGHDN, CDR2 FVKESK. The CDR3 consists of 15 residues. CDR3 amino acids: CASSPGTSEYNEQFF. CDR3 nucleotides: TGTGCCAGCAGCCCCGGGACTAGCGAATACAATGAACAGTTCTTC.

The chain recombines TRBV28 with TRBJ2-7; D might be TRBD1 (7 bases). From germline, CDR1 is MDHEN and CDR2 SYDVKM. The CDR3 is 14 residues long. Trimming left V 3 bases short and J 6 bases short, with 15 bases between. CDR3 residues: CASSFGRGVPEQYF. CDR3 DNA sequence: TGTGCCAGCAGTTTCGGCAGGGGGGTTCCCGAGCAGTACTTC.